This TCR beta chain was identified during a study of neoadjuvant anti-PD-1 for oral cavity cancer. The CDR3 loop spans 15 amino acids. CDR1 and CDR2 (germline): MDHEN, SYDVKM. V lost 10 bases to trimming and J lost 1 base, with 19 bases between them. Measured with immunoSEQ multiplex PCR; TCRdb has only the in-frame clones, and not every one. The sample includes about 16,000 clones, 72% of them seen just once. The clonotype comes from a person between 40 and 85 years old with oral cavity squamous cell carcinoma. The specimen comprised PBMCs, sampled before nivolumab (anti-PD-1) treatment. The chain has TRBV28 and TRBJ1-2, with D perhaps TRBD1 (5 bases). The CDR3 DNA reads as TGTGCCACCCTCGGGGGGGTTGAGGGTAACTATGGCTACACCTTC. Its translation is CATLGGVEGNYGYTF.